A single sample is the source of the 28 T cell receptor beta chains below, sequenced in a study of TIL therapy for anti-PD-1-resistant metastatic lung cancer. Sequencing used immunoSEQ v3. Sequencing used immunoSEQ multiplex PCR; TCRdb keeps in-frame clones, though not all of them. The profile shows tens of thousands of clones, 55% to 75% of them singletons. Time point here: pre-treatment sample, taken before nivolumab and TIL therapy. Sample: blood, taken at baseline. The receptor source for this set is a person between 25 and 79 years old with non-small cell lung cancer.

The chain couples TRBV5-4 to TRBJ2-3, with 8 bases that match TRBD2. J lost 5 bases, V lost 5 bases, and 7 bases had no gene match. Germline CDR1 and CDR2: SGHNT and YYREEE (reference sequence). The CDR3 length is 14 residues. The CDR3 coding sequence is TGTGCCAGCAGAGCAGCGGGAGCGGAAGATACGCAGTATTTT. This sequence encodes CASRAAGAEDTQYF.

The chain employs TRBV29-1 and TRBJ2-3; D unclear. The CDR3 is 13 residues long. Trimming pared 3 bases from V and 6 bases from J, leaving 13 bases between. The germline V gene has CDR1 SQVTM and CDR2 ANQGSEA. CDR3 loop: CSVDRAPQDTQYF. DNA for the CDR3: TGCAGCGTTGATAGGGCCCCACAGGATACGCAGTATTTT.

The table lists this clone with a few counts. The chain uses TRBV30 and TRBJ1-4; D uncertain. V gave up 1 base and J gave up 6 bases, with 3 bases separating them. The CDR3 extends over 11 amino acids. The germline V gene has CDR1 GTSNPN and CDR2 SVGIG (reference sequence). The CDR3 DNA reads TGTGCCTGGAGTGCGTATGAAAAACTGTTTTTT. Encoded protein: CAWSAYEKLFF.

CDR3 in DNA: TGTGCCAGTAGTATAGTGAGGGACAGTAGCAATCAGCCCCAGCATTTT. Its protein product is CASSIVRDSSNQPQHF. This chain links TRBV19 with TRBJ1-5; 7 bases align to TRBD1. Unmatched junction bases numbered 3, after V lost 1 base and J lost 0 bases. CDR3 length: 16 residues. Germline CDR1 LNHDA, CDR2 SQIVND (reference sequence).

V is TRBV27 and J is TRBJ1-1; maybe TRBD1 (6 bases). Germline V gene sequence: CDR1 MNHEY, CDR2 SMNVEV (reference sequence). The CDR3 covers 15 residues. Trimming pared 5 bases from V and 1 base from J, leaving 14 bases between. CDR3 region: CASSNWGPRNTEAFF. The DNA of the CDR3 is TGTGCCAGCAGTAATTGGGGGCCGAGGAACACTGAAGCTTTCTTT.

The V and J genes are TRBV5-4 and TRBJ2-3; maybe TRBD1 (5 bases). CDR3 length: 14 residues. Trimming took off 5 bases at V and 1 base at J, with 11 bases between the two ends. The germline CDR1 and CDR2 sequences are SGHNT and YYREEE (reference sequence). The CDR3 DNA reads TGTGCCAGCAGACCCGACAGCCGCACAGATACGCAGTATTTT. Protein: CASRPDSRTDTQYF.

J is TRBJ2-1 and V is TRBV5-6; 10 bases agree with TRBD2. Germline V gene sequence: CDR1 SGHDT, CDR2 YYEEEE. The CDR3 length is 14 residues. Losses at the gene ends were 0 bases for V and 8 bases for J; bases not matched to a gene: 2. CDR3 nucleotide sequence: TGTGCCAGCAGCTTGGAGCGGGAGGGGTATGAGCAGTTCTTC. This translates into CASSLEREGYEQFF.

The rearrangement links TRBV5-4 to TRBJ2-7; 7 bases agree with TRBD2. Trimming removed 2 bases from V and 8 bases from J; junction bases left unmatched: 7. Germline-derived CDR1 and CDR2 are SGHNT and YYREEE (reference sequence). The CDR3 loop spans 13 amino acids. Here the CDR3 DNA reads TGTGCCAGCAGCTTCGAGACTAGCAACAAGCAGTACTTC. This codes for CASSFETSNKQYF. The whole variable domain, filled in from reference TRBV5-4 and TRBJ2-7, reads ETGVTQSPTHLIKTRGQQVTLRCSSQSGHNTVSWYQQALGQGPQFIFQYYREEENGRGNFPPRFSGLQFPNYSSELNVNALELDDSALYLCASSFETSNKQYFGPGTRLTVT.

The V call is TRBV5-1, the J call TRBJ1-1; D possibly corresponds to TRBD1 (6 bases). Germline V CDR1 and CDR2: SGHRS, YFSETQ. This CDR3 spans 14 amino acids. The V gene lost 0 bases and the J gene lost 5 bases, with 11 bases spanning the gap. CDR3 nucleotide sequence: TGCGCCAGCAGCTTGGGTGGACAGACTACTGAAGCTTTCTTT. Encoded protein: CASSLGGQTTEAFF.

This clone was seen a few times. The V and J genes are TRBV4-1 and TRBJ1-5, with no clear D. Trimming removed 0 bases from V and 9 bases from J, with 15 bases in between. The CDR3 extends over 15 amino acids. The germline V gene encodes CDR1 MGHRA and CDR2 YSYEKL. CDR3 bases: TGCGCCAGCAGCCAAGAATCTGAGGGAGGGAGGCCCCAGCATTTT. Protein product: CASSQESEGGRPQHF.

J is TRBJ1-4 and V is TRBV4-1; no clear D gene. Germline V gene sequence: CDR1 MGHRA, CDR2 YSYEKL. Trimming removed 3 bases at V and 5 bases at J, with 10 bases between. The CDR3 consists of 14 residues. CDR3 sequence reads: CASSHPGKNEKLFF. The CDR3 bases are TGCGCCAGCAGCCACCCCGGGAAAAATGAAAAACTGTTTTTT.

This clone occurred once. For the CDR3, the DNA is TGTGCCAGCAGTTACGGTAGATTGGGAGCTAACTATGGCTACACCTTC. Residues: CASSYGRLGANYGYTF. V is TRBV6-5 and J is TRBJ1-2; D call uncertain. CDR1 is MNHEY, CDR2 SVGAGI, per germline. V was shortened by 2 bases and J by 0 bases, with 13 bases between the two germline ends. The CDR3 runs to 16 residues.

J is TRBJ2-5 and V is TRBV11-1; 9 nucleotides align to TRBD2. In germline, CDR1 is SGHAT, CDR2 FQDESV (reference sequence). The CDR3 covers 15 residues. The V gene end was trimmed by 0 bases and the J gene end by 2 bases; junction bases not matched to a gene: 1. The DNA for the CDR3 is TGTGCCAGCAGCTTAGCTAGCGGGAGTCAAGAGACCCAGTACTTC. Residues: CASSLASGSQETQYF. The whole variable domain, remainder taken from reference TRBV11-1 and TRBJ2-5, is EAEVAQSPRYKITEKSQAVAFWCDPISGHATLYWYRQILGQGPELLVQFQDESVVDDSQLPKDRFSAERLKGVDSTLKIQPAELGDSAMYLCASSLASGSQETQYFGPGTRLLVL.

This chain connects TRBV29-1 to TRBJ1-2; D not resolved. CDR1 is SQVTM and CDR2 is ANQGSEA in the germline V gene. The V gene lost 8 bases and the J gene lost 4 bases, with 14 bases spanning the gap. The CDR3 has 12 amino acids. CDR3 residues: CSCWAVGYGYTF. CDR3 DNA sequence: TGCAGCTGTTGGGCTGTGGGCTATGGCTACACCTTC.

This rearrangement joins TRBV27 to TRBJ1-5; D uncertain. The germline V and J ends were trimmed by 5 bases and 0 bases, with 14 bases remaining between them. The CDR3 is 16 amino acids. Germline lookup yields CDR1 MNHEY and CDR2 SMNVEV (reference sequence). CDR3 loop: CASSRLAEGSNQPQHF. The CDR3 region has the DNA TGTGCCAGCAGTCGCTTAGCGGAAGGTAGCAATCAGCCCCAGCATTTT.

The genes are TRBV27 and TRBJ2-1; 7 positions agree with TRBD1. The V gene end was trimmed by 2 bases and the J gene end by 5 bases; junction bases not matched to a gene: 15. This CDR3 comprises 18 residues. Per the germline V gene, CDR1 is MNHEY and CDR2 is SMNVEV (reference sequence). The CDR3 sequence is CASSLTSFRGRGNNEQFF. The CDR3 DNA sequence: TGTGCCAGCAGTTTAACATCCTTCAGGGGCAGGGGGAACAATGAGCAGTTCTTC.

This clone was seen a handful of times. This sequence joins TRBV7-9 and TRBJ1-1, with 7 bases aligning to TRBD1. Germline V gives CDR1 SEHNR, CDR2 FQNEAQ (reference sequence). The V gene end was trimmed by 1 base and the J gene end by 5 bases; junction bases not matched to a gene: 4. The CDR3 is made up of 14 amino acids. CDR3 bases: TGTGCCAGCAGCTTAGTAACAGGGGTTACTGAAGCTTTCTTT. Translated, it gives CASSLVTGVTEAFF.

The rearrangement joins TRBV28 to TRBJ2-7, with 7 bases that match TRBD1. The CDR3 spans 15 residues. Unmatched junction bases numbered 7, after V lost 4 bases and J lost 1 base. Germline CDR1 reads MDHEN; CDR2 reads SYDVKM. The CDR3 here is CASSSTRQGSYEQYF. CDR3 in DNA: TGTGCCAGCAGTTCCACCCGACAGGGTTCCTACGAGCAGTACTTC.

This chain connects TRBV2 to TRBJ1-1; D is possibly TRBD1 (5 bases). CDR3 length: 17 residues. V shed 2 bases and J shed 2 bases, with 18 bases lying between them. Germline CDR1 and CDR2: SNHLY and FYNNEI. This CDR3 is CASSERVAGILNTEAFF. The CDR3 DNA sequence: TGTGCCAGCAGTGAAAGGGTGGCAGGGATCTTAAACACTGAAGCTTTCTTT.

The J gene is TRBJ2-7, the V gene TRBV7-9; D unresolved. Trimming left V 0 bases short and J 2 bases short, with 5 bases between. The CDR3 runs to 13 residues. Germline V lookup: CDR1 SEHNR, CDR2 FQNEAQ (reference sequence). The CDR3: CASSLAGTYEQYF. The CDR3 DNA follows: TGTGCCAGCAGCTTAGCGGGGACCTACGAGCAGTACTTC. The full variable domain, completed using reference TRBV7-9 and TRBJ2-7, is DTGVSQNPRHKITKRGQNVTFRCDPISEHNRLYWYRQTLGQGPEFLTYFQNEAQLEKSRLLSDRFSAERPKGSFSTLEIQRTEQGDSAMYLCASSLAGTYEQYFGPGTRLTVT.

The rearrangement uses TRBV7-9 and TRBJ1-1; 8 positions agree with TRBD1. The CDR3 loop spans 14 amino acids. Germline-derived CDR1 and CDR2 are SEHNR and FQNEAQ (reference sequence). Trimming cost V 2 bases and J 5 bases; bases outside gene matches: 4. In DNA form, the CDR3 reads TGTGCCAGCAGCTTACAGGGGGCAGTTACTGAAGCTTTCTTT. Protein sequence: CASSLQGAVTEAFF.

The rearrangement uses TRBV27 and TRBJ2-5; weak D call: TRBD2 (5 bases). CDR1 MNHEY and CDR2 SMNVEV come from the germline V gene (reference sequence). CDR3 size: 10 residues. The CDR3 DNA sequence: TGTACAAGCGGCAGGGAGACCCAGTACTTC. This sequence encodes CTSGRETQYF.

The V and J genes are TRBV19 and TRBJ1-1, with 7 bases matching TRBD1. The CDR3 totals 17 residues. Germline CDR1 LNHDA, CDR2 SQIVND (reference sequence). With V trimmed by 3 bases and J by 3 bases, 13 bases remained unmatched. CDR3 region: CASSILAGGSSDTEAFF. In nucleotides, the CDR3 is TGTGCCAGTAGTATTTTGGCAGGGGGGTCGTCTGACACTGAAGCTTTCTTT.

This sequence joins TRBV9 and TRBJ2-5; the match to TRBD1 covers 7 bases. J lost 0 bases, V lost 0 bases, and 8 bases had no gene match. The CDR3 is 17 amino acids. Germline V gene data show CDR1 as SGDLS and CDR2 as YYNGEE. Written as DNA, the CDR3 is TGTGCCAGCAGCGTAGGACAGGGTAGACAGTACCAAGAGACCCAGTACTTC. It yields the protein CASSVGQGRQYQETQYF.

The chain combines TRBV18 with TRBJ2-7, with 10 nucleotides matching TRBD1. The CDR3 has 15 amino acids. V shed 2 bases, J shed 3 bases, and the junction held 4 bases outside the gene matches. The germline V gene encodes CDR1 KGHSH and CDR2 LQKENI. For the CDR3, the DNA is TGTGCCAGCTCACCAGGGACAGGGGCACTCTACGAGCAGTACTTC. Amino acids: CASSPGTGALYEQYF.

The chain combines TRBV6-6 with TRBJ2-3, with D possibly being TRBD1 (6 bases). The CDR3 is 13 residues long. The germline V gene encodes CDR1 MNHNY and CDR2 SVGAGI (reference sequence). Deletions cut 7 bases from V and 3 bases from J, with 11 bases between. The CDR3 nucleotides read TGTGCCAGCACTAGGGGGAGAACAGATACGCAGTATTTT. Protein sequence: CASTRGRTDTQYF.

CDR3 loop: CATSRAAGAGANVLTF. CDR3 nucleotides: TGTGCCACCAGCAGAGCTGCAGGGGCTGGGGCCAACGTCCTGACTTTC. The V gene is TRBV15, the J gene TRBJ2-6, with D possibly TRBD1 on 6 matching bases. Trimming shortened V by 1 base and J by 2 bases, and 9 bases separated the two germline ends. There are 16 residues in the CDR3. Germline V gene sequence: CDR1 LNHNV, CDR2 YYDKDF (reference sequence).

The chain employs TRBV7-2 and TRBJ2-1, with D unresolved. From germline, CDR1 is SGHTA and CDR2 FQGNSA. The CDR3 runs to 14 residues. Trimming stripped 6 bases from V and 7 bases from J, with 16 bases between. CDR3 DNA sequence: TGTGCCAGCAGTCAAGGACCCACCCCGAATGAGCAGTTCTTC. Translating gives CASSQGPTPNEQFF.